This T cell receptor beta chain stems from a study of early T cells in non-severe SARS-CoV-2 infection. Study information: The study sequenced bulk RNA from unsorted whole blood, with chains unpaired.

This clonotype has at least ten counts. Its antigen remains unidentified. Study observations and caveats: Reliance on VDJdb matching favored anti-spike CD8 responses; private and CD4 specificities were missed.

The CDR3 is 15 amino acids. Germline CDR1 reads SGHAT; CDR2 reads FQNNGV. V dropped 5 bases and J dropped 2 bases, with 15 bases sitting between them. Researchers tagged individual cDNA molecules with unique molecular identifiers. TCRdb reprocessed the 5' RACE reads via MiXCR and lists one record per CDR3 protein. The sample shows some 27,000 distinct CDR3 sequences, about 5.7% of them seen only once. The sequence came from an adult who was a healthcare worker with PCR-confirmed SARS-CoV-2 infection or an uninfected control (not recorded which). This chain joins TRBV11-2 and TRBJ2-5, with D possibly being TRBD1 (5 bases). Specimen: whole blood. The CDR3 sequence is CASSPRRTIQETQYF. CDR3 in DNA: TGTGCCAGCAGCCCCCGTCGGACAATACAAGAGACCCAGTACTTC. The full variable domain, its missing parts supplied by reference TRBV11-2 and TRBJ2-5, is EAGVAQSPRYKIIEKRQSVAFWCNPISGHATLYWYQQILGQGPKLLIQFQNNGVVDDSQLPKDRFSAERLKGVDSTLKIQPAKLEDSAVYLCASSPRRTIQETQYFGPGTRLLVL.